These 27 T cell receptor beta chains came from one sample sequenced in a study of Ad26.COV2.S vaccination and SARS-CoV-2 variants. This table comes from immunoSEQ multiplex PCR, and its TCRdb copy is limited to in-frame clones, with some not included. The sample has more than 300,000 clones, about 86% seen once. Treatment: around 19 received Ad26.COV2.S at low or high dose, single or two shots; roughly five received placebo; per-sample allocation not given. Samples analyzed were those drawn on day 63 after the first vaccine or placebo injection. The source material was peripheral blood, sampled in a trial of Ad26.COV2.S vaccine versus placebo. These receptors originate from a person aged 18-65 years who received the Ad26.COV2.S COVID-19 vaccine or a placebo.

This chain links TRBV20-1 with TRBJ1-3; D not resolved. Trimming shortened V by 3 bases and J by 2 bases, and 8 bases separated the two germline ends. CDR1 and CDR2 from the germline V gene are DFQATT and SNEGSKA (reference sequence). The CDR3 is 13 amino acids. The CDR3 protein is CSASLDTGNTIYF. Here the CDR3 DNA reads TGCAGTGCTAGTTTAGACACTGGAAACACCATATATTTT.

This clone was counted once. The CDR3 DNA reads as TGTGCCAGCAGTTCCTACGAACGGGGAGTACCTCGGACCGGGGAGCTGTTTTTT. Amino acid sequence: CASSSYERGVPRTGELFF. The V gene is TRBV6-2 or TRBV6-3, the J gene TRBJ2-2, with D perhaps TRBD2 (5 bases). The CDR3 covers 18 residues. V gave up 4 bases and J gave up 5 bases, with 23 bases separating them. In germline, CDR1 is MNHEY, CDR2 SVGEGT.

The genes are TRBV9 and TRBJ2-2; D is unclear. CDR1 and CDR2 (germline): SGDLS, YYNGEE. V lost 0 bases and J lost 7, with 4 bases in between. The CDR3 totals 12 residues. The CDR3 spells CASSVGVGELFF. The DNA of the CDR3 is TGTGCCAGCAGCGTAGGAGTCGGGGAGCTGTTTTTT.

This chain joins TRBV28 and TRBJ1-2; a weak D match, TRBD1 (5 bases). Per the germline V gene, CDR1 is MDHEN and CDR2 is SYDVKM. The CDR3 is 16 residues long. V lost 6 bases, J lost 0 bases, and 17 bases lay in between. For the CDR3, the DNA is TGTGCCAGCAGGTCCCCCATTGGGGCAGCTAACTATGGCTACACCTTC. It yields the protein CASRSPIGAANYGYTF.

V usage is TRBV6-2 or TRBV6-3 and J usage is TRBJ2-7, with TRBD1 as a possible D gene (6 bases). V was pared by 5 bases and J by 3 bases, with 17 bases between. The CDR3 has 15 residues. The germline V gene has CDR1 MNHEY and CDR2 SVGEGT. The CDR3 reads CASSAPGTRFYEQYF. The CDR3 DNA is TGTGCCAGCAGTGCACCCGGGACAAGATTCTACGAGCAGTACTTC.

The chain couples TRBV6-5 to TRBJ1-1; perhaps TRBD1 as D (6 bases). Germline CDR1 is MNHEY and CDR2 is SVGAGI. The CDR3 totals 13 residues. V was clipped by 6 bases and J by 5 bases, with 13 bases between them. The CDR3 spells CASSRDTVTEAFF. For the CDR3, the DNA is TGTGCCAGCAGCCGGGACACCGTGACTGAAGCTTTCTTT.

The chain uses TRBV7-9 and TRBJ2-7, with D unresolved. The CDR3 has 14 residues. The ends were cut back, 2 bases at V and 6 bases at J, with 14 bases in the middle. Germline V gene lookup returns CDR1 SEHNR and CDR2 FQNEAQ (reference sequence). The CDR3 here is CASSLTGYELEQYF. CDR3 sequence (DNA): TGTGCCAGCAGCTTAACTGGATATGAGCTCGAGCAGTACTTC.

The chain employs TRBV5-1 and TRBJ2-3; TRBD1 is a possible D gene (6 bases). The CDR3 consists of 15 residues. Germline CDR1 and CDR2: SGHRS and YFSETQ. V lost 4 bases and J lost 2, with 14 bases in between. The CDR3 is CASSPGQPNTDTQYF. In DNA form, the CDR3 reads TGCGCCAGCAGCCCGGGACAACCTAACACAGATACGCAGTATTTT. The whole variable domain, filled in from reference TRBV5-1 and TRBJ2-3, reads KAGVTQTPRYLIKTRGQQVTLSCSPISGHRSVSWYQQTPGQGLQFLFEYFSETQRNKGNFPGRFSGRQFSNSRSEMNVSTLELGDSALYLCASSPGQPNTDTQYFGPGTRLTVL.

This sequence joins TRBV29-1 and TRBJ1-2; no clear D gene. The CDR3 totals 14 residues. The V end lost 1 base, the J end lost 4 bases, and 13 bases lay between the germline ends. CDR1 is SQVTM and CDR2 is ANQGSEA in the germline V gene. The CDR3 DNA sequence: TGCAGCGTTGAAGTGCCAGGAACAAGCTATGGCTACACCTTC. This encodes CSVEVPGTSYGYTF.

The CDR3 here is CASIRARGTEAFF. The DNA for the CDR3 is TGTGCCAGCATCCGGGCCCGAGGGACTGAAGCTTTCTTT. The chain combines TRBV12-3 or TRBV12-4 with TRBJ1-1, with D unresolved. V lost 7 bases to trimming and J lost 5 bases, with 14 bases between them. This CDR3 contains 13 residues.

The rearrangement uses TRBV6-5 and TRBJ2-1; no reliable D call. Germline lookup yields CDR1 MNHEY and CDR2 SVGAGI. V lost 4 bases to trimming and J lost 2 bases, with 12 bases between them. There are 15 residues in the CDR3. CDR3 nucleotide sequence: TGTGCCAGCAGTTTACGTCCAGATCCCTACAATGAGCAGTTCTTC. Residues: CASSLRPDPYNEQFF.

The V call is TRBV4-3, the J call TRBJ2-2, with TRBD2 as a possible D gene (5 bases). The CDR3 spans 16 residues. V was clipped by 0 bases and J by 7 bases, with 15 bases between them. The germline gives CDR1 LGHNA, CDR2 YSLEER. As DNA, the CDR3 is TGCGCCAGCAGCCAAGATTCTAGAGGAGGTCTCGGGGAGCTGTTTTTT. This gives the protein CASSQDSRGGLGELFF.

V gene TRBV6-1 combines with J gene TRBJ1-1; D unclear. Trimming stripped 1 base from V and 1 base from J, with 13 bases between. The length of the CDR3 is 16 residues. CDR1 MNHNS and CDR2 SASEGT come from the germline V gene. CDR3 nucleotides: TGTGCCAGCAGTGAAGGGTCAGGACGGAAGAACACTGAAGCTTTCTTT. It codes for CASSEGSGRKNTEAFF.

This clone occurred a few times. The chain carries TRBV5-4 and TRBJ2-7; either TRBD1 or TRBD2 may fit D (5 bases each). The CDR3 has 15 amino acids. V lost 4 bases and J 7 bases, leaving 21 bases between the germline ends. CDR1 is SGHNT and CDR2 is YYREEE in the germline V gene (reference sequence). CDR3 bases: TGTGCCAGCAGCATTCCGGGACGGATGTACGATGAGCAGTACTTC. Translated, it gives CASSIPGRMYDEQYF.

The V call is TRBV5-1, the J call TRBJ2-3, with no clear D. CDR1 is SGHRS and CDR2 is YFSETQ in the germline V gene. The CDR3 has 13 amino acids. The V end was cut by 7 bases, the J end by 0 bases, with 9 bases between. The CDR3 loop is CASRPGSTDTQYF. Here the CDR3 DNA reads TGCGCCAGCCGCCCTGGGAGCACAGATACGCAGTATTTT.

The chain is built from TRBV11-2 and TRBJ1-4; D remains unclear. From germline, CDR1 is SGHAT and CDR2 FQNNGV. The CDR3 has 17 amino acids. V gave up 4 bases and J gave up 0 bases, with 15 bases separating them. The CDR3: CASSSDHPTSTNEKLFF. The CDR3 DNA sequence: TGTGCCAGCAGCTCGGACCACCCAACTTCAACTAATGAAAAACTGTTTTTT.

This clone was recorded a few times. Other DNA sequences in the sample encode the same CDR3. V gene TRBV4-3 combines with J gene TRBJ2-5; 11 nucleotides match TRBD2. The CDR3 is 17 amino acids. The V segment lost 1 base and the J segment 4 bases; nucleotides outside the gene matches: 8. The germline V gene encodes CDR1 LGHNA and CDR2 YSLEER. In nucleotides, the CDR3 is TGCGCCAGCAGCCAAGGGTTGGTAGCGGGAGGGGGAGAGACCCAGTACTTC. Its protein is CASSQGLVAGGGETQYF.

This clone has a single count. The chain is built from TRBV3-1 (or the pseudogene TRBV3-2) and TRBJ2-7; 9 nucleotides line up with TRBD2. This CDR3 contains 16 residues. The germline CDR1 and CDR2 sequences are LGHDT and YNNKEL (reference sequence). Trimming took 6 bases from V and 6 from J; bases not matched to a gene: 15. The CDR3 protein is CASSHSLAGPRGEQYF. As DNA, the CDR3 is TGTGCCAGCAGTCATAGCCTAGCGGGACCCCGGGGCGAGCAGTACTTC.

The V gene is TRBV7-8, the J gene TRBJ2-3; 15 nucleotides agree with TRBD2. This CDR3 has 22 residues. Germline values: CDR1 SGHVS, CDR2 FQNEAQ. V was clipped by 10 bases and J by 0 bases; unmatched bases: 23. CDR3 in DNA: TGTGCCAACAGGAGGATCAAGGGAGGACTAGCGGGGGGGTTAGAGAGCACAGATACGCAGTATTTT. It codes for CANRRIKGGLAGGLESTDTQYF.

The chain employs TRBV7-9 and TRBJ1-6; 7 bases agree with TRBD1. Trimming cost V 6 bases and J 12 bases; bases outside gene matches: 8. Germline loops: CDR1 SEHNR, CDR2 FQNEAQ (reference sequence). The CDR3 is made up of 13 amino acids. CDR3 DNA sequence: TGTGCCAGCAGTCCCACAGGGGTGGAACCCCTCCACTTT. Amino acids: CASSPTGVEPLHF.

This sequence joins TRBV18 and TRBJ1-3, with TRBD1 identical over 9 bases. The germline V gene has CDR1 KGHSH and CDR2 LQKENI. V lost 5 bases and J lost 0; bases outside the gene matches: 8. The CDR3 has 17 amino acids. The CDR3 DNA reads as TGTGCCAGCTCAGCAGCGGGACAGGGAGCCTCTGGAAACACCATATATTTT. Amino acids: CASSAAGQGASGNTIYF.

The CDR3 loop reads CASSTATGSFAKLFF. Written as DNA, the CDR3 is TGTGCCAGCAGCACCGCCACAGGGTCTTTTGCAAAACTGTTTTTT. This chain links TRBV7-9 with TRBJ1-4, with TRBD1 as a possible D gene (6 bases). Trimming left V 5 bases short and J 10 bases short, with 20 bases between. Germline V CDR1 and CDR2: SEHNR, FQNEAQ (reference sequence). CDR3 length equals 15 residues.

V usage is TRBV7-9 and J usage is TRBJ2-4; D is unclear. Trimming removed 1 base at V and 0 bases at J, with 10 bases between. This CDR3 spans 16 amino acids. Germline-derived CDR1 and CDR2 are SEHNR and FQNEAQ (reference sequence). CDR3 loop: CASSLDLRLAKNIQYF. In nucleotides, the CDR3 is TGTGCCAGCAGCTTAGATCTGAGACTAGCCAAAAACATTCAGTACTTC.

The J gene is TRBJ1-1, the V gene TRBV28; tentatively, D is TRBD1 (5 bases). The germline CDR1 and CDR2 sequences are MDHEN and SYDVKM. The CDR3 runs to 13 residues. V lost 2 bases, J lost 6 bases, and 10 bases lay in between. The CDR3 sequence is CASSLAGYAEAFF. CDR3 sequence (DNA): TGTGCCAGCAGTTTAGCAGGGTACGCTGAAGCTTTCTTT. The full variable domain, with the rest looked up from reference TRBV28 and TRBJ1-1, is DVKVTQSSRYLVKRTGEKVFLECVQDMDHENMFWYRQDPGLGLRLIYFSYDVKMKEKGDIPEGYSVSREKKERFSLILESASTNQTSMYLCASSLAGYAEAFFGQGTRLTVV.

In DNA, the CDR3 is TGTGCCAGCAGTTCTCACAATCAGCCCCAGCATTTT. This sequence encodes CASSSHNQPQHF. V and J are TRBV6-6 and TRBJ1-5; D remains ambiguous. This CDR3 is built from 12 residues. Trimming removed 4 bases at V and 3 bases at J, with 4 bases between. The germline V gene has CDR1 MNHNY and CDR2 SVGAGI (reference sequence).

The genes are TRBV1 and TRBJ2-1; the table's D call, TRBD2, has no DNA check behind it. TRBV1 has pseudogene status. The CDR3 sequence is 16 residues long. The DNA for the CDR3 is TGCACCAGCAACCCAACTAGCGGGAGTTTGTACAATGAGCAGTTCTTC. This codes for CTSNPTSGSLYNEQFF.

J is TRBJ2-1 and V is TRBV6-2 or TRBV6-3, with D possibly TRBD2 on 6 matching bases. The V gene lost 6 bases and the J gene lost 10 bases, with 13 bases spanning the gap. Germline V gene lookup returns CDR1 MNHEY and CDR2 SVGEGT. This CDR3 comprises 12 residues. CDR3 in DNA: TGTGCCAGCAGCCCCGCGGGGAGGGAGCAGTTCTTC. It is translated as CASSPAGREQFF.